This T cell receptor beta chain derives from a study of cytomegalovirus exposure and HLA in healthy donors. General study points: Researchers reported that three CMV-associated chains were confirmed in vitro as CMV antigen-specific.

This clone appeared a single time. Its specificity is unknown. The germline CDR1 and CDR2 sequences are SEHNR and FQNEAQ (reference sequence). The CDR3 runs to 13 residues. V was pared by 0 bases and J by 8 bases, with 3 bases of the junction left unmatched. Measured with immunoSEQ multiplex PCR; TCRdb has only the in-frame clones, and not every one. This repertoire shows more than 95,000 clones, around 94% found once; its top ten account for 1% to 1.5%. This chain joins TRBV7-9 and TRBJ1-1, with 7 bases aligning to TRBD1. The material sequenced was PBMCs. The receptor was isolated from a young woman in good health and CMV-seronegative. CDR3 residues: CASSLAGTVEAFF. CDR3 nucleotide sequence: TGTGCCAGCAGCTTAGCCGGGACAGTCGAAGCTTTCTTT.